The 13 T cell receptor beta chains in this list originate from one sample, sequenced in a study of cytomegalovirus exposure and HLA in healthy donors (dated by TCRdb to the late 2010s). Library construction relied on the immunoSEQ multiplex PCR assay. The multiplex PCR relied on a mix of 60 forward primers for TCR Vbeta segments and 13 reverse primers for TCR Jbeta segments. TCRdb stores this immuneACCESS table with in-frame sequences only. Part of the clones is absent; in the studies checked, under half of the shortfall reflects unresolved V genes, and no reason is known for the rest. The sample includes around 99,000 clones, with approximately 76% observed a single time. In total, the top ten clones hold less than 9.5% of the sample. Source material: PBMCs. All receptors come from a woman in her 50s in good health and CMV-seropositive.

J is TRBJ2-3 and V is TRBV19, with TRBD2 identical over 9 bases. This CDR3 is built from 16 residues. From germline, CDR1 is LNHDA and CDR2 SQIVND (reference sequence). The V segment lost 5 bases and the J segment 1 base; nucleotides outside the gene matches: 7. The CDR3 DNA follows: TGTGCCAGTAGTTTTTCCGGGACTAGCCGCACAGATACGCAGTATTTT. This translates into CASSFSGTSRTDTQYF.

This chain uses TRBV10-2 with TRBJ2-1; D is undetermined. The V end was cut by 0 bases, the J end by 4 bases, with 7 bases between. This CDR3 region has 14 residues. The germline V gene has CDR1 WSHSY and CDR2 SAAADI. In DNA, the CDR3 is TGCGCCAGCAGTGAGTCTACTGTTTACAATGAGCAGTTCTTC. Encoded protein: CASSESTVYNEQFF.

The J gene is TRBJ2-5, the V gene TRBV12-5; no clear D gene. V lost 4 bases and J lost 5, with 8 bases in between. CDR3 size: 12 residues. Germline CDR1 reads LGHNT; CDR2 reads FRNRAP. CDR3 in DNA: TGTGCTAGTGGTTACAGTTCGGAGACCCAGTACTTC. Translating gives CASGYSSETQYF.

The chain recombines TRBV7-9 with TRBJ2-7; tentatively, D is TRBD1 (6 bases). Per the germline V gene, CDR1 is SEHNR and CDR2 is FQNEAQ (reference sequence). The V gene lost 1 base and the J gene lost 5 bases, with 12 bases spanning the gap. The CDR3 sequence is 14 residues long. The CDR3 here is CASSLDRAKHEQYF. Here the CDR3 DNA reads TGTGCCAGCAGCTTAGACAGGGCGAAACACGAGCAGTACTTC.

The chain links TRBV4-1 to TRBJ2-1; TRBD2 agrees at 11 bases. Germline CDR1 is MGHRA and CDR2 is YSYEKL. V was clipped by 1 base and J by 6 bases; unmatched bases: 17. CDR3 length equals 20 residues. The CDR3 DNA follows: TGCGCCAGCAGCCAAGCCCGAGCCCCTTCACTAGCGGGGGTGCCCAATGAGCAGTTCTTC. Protein sequence: CASSQARAPSLAGVPNEQFF.

V and J are TRBV7-8 and TRBJ2-7, with 10 bases lining up with TRBD2. The CDR3 extends over 19 amino acids. Trimming removed 1 base from V and 6 bases from J; junction bases left unmatched: 18. Germline V gives CDR1 SGHVS, CDR2 FQNEAQ. The CDR3 is CASSLVTGSRTSGGGEQYF. In DNA form, the CDR3 reads TGTGCCAGCAGCTTAGTAACTGGCAGCCGGACTAGCGGAGGAGGCGAGCAGTACTTC.

V gene TRBV9 combines with J gene TRBJ1-5; TRBD1 matches at 10 bases. The trim removed 4 bases at V and 6 bases at J, leaving 4 bases unmatched. The CDR3 length is 14 residues. The germline V gene has CDR1 SGDLS and CDR2 YYNGEE. The CDR3 DNA reads TGTGCCAGCAGCCGGACAGGGGGGAGTCAGCCCCAGCATTTT. This gives the protein CASSRTGGSQPQHF.

Remarks on this clone: Sequence at one end of the junction differs from germline and may be a read error. This rearrangement joins TRBV7-9 to TRBJ1-1, with D tentatively TRBD1 (6 bases). This CDR3 has 17 residues. The germline CDR1 and CDR2 sequences are SEHNR and FQNEAQ (reference sequence). The CDR3 coding sequence is TGTTCCAGCAGCTTTTTAGTCCTGGGACAATTCGGGACTGAAGCTTTCTTT. Residues: CSSSFLVLGQFGTEAFF.

This clone has just a few counts. The chain joins TRBV11-2 to TRBJ2-7, with D unresolved. Germline CDR1 is SGHAT and CDR2 is FQNNGV. V lost 3 bases, J lost 3 bases, and 9 bases lay in between. The CDR3 consists of 13 residues. The CDR3 is CASSFGAGYEQYF. The CDR3 DNA reads as TGTGCCAGCAGCTTCGGTGCCGGCTACGAGCAGTACTTC.

This rearrangement joins TRBV27 to TRBJ1-5, with D perhaps matching TRBD1 (5 bases). In germline, CDR1 is MNHEY, CDR2 SMNVEV (reference sequence). The CDR3 sequence is 14 residues long. V was pared by 4 bases and J by 1 base, with 8 bases between. The CDR3 nucleotides are TGTGCCAGCAGTTCCTCAGGGAGCAATCAGCCCCAGCATTTT. Encoded protein: CASSSSGSNQPQHF.

The sample holds a few counts of this clone. This sequence joins TRBV7-9 and TRBJ2-1; the D is unclear. Trimming removed 2 bases from V and 5 bases from J, with 10 bases in between. The CDR3 has 14 amino acids. Germline V gene data show CDR1 as SEHNR and CDR2 as FQNEAQ (reference sequence). CDR3 residues: CASSLIYPDNEQFF. As DNA, the CDR3 is TGTGCCAGCAGCTTAATCTACCCCGACAATGAGCAGTTCTTC.

The V call is TRBV19, the J call TRBJ1-1; no clear D gene. Germline assignment: CDR1 LNHDA and CDR2 SQIVND (reference sequence). The CDR3 is made up of 13 amino acids. V was pared by 3 bases and J by 4 bases, with 9 bases between. CDR3 DNA: TGTGCCAGTAGTATTGGCCGGGGCACTGAAGCTTTCTTT. The encoded protein is CASSIGRGTEAFF.

The J gene is TRBJ1-5, the V gene TRBV2; D unresolved. The CDR3 runs to 14 residues. In germline, CDR1 is SNHLY, CDR2 FYNNEI. V lost 6 bases, J lost 7 bases, and 16 bases lay in between. CDR3 sequence: CASSLEADGQPQHF. The CDR3 DNA reads as TGTGCCAGCAGCCTGGAGGCTGACGGGCAGCCCCAGCATTTT.